This T cell receptor beta chain was documented in a study of blood T cell repertoires in COVID-19 (dated by TCRdb to 2020 to 2022). For the wider study: Samples covering the acute and convalescent phases of COVID-19 were provided by collaborators in the United States, Italy and Spain. Subjects who had been exposed to COVID-19, were actively infected with it, or had recovered from it provided the deeply sampled blood TCRbeta repertoires that made up the dataset. The repertoires were made available in a free public database intended to serve as a resource for research on the immune response to SARS-CoV-2. The sample metadata nearly always contained a de-identified subject ID, COVID-19 status, age in years and sex. The prospective study material was composed of cDNA or gDNA derived from T cells, B-cell-depleted T cells, or PBMCs. Where HLA class I and class II types were available, the types were taken from metadata supplied by the sample provider, not from assay-based typing. The samples were drawn from two sources: the first 160 participants of the ongoing ImmuneRACE study, and approximately 1,300 subjects contributed by 6 global collaborators. Results and caveats for the whole study, not just this receptor: Clinical and demographic metadata were provided uncurated, with the amount varying by source and participant.

Another Seattle source contributed samples from volunteer blood donors who had recovered from COVID-19. Collaborating institutions collected whole blood in K2EDTA tubes following their own protocols. For TCRbeta analysis, collaborators shipped samples in one of three forms: frozen whole blood, isolated PBMCs, or DNA extracted from either of those sample types. The CDR3 sequence holds 16 residues, the cysteine and phenylalanine included. Only CDR3 DNA remains: 48 bases, in frame from the first base. In the germline V gene (reference sequence), CDR1 corresponds to GTSNPN and CDR2 to SVGIG. Trimming takes 3 bases from V and 5 bases from J, and the germline ends sit 22 bases apart. With regard to this clone: No antigen is known for it. No base qualities exist here, and no much larger clone lies one base off it.

The immunoSEQ Assay, a bias-controlled multiplex PCR, was used to amplify TCRbeta CDR3 regions from genomic DNA. In the source study's methods: Nucleated cell counts per sample were estimated from amplification of reference gene primers within the assay. Sequence reads were collapsed and filtered to measure the absolute abundance of every unique TCRbeta CDR3 rearrangement. For each sample, productive Simpson clonality was calculated as the square root of Simpson's diversity index over productive rearrangements. TCRdb retrieved this table from immuneACCESS and kept in-frame rearrangements only. Not all clones are present; in checked studies, unresolved V genes account for under half, and no reason is known for the remainder. V, J and clone size reflect that table, while D and trimming were determined from the DNA. In this sample the table shows 100,000 to 150,000 clones, 84% of which occur a single time. The ten largest clones add up to approximately 12% of the sample.

The chain links TRBV30 with TRBJ2-5, with a weak D call of TRBD2 (7 bases match). The sequence came from a woman younger than 45 who had recovered from COVID-19. The sequencing sample was made of peripheral blood. The CDR3 reads CAWSYWGGALYETQYF. At the DNA level, the sequence is TGTGCCTGGAGCTACTGGGGGGGGGCCCTGTATGAGACCCAGTACTTC.